This record looks at one TCR beta chain sequence and its context. The CDR3 is 18 residues long. Germline CDR1 and CDR2: KGHSH and LQKENI. V trimming: 3 bases; J trimming: 10 bases; junction bases outside the gene matches: 12. Documented treatment: preoperative locoregional IRX-2 cytokine immunotherapy. Patients received preoperative, locoregional IRX-2 cytokine immunotherapy in a phase Ib study. Here immunoSEQ multiplex PCR was the method, and the copy in TCRdb shows in-frame clones only, minus some. Among 30,000 to 35,000 clones, about 96% were seen once, and the ten largest hold around 6.6%. This sample stems from a study of preoperative IRX-2 immunotherapy in early breast cancer.

The sample was collected from a patient treated with IRX-2 immunotherapy. This TCR derives from a human donor with breast cancer. This chain connects TRBV18 to TRBJ2-1; 16 nucleotides agree with TRBD2. Here the CDR3 reads CASSPTGLAGGPAGEQFF. The DNA for the CDR3 is TGTGCCAGCTCACCCACGGGACTAGCGGGGGGGCCGGCCGGAGAGCAGTTCTTC.